This TCR beta chain came from a study of T cell repertoires in cytomegalovirus infection. Via MiXCR, TCRdb re-called the reads, giving one row per CDR3 protein. The sample holds hundreds of thousands of distinct CDR3 sequences, more than 20% seen once. Concerning this clonotype: Its cognate antigen is unknown.

CDR1 and CDR2 from the germline V gene are SQVTM and ANQGSEA. Trimming pared 4 bases from V and 6 bases from J, leaving 9 bases between. The CDR3 has 12 residues. Findings and caveats of the study: Cumulated frequencies of public TCR beta families served to identify carriers of CMV plus the relevant HLA.

The sequence was collected from a human donor in good health (CMV status not recorded). Some clones in this sample may be carry-over from other donors' samples. Sequenced input: CD8+ T cells from PBMCs. V gene TRBV29-1 combines with J gene TRBJ2-2; D unclear. The CDR3 nucleotides read TGCAGCGTTGTTCTCTCGGCCGGGGAGCTGTTTTTT. Translation: CSVVLSAGELFF.